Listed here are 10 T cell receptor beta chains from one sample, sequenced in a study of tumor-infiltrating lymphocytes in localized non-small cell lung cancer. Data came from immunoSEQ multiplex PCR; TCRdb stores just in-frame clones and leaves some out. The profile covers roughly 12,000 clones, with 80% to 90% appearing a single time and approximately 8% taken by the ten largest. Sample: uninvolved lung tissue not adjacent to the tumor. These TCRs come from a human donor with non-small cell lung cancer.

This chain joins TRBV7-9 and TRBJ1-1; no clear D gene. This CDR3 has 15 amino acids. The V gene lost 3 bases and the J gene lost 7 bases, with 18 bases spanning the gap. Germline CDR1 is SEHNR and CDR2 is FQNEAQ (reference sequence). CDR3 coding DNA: TGTGCCAGCAGCTTGGGTCGGGCGTCGATTGATGAAGCTTTCTTT. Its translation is CASSLGRASIDEAFF.

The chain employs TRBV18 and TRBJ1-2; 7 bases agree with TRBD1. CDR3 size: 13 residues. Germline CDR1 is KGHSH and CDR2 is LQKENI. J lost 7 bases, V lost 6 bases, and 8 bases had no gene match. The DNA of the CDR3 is TGTGCCAGCTCTAGCTCGACAGGGATTGGCTACACCTTC. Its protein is CASSSSTGIGYTF.

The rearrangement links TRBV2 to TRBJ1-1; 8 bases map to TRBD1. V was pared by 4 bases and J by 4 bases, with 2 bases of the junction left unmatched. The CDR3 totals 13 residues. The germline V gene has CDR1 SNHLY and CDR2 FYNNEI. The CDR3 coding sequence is TGTGCCAGCAGTGCACAGGGGGTCACTGAAGCTTTCTTT. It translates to CASSAQGVTEAFF.

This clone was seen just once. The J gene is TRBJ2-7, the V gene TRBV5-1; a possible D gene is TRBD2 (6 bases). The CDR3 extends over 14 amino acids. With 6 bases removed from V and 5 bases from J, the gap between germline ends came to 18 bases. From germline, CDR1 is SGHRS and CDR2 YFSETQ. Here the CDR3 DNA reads TGCGCCAGCAAGGGAGTGGAGGGAATCCACGAGCAGTACTTC. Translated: CASKGVEGIHEQYF.

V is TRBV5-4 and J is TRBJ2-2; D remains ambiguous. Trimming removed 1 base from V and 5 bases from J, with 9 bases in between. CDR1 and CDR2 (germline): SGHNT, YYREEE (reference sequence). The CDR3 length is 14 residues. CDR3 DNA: TGTGCCAGCAGCTTGTCGTCGAGGACCGGGGAGCTGTTTTTT. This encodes CASSLSSRTGELFF.

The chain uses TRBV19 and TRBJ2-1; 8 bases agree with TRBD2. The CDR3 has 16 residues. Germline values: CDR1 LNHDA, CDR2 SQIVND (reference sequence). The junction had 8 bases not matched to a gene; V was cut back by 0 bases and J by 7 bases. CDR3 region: CASSIDQTGGRNEQFF. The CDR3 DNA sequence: TGTGCCAGTAGTATAGATCAAACGGGGGGGCGGAATGAGCAGTTCTTC.

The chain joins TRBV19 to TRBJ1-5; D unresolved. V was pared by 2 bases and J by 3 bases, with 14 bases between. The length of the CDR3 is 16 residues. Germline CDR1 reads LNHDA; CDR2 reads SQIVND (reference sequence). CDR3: CASSIKGRSINQPQHF. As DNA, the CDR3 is TGTGCCAGTAGTATAAAGGGTCGGTCTATCAATCAGCCCCAGCATTTT.

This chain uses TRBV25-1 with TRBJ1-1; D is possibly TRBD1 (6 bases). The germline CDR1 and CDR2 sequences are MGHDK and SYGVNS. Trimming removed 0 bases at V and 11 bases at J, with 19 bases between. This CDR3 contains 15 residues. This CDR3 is CASSEYVKGKGGAFF. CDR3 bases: TGTGCCAGCAGTGAATATGTAAAGGGGAAGGGGGGGGCTTTCTTT.

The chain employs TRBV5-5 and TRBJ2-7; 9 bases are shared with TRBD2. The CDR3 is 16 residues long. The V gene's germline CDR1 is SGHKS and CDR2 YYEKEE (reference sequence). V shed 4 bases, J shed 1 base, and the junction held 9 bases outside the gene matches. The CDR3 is CASSRMRGGESYEQYF. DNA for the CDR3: TGTGCCAGCAGCCGTATGCGGGGGGGAGAGTCCTACGAGCAGTACTTC.

The CDR3 nucleotides read TGTGCCAGCCAGGGTTGGGACACTGAAGCTTTCTTT. Amino acids: CASQGWDTEAFF. This chain links TRBV7-3 with TRBJ1-1, with D possibly TRBD1 on 5 matching bases. Per germline, CDR1 SGHTA and CDR2 FQGTGA. V lost 8 bases to trimming and J lost 3 bases, with 10 bases between them. The CDR3 is 12 amino acids. The variable domain in full, completed from reference TRBV7-3 and TRBJ1-1, reads GAGVSQTPSNKVTEKGKYVELRCDPISGHTALYWYRQSLGQGPEFLIYFQGTGAADDSGLPNDRFFAVRPEGSVSTLKIQRTERGDSAVYLCASQGWDTEAFFGQGTRLTVV.